Sequencing of this T cell receptor (beta chain) was carried out in a study of T cells in lung cancer brain metastases. Overall study context: Among the roughly 21 patients, some 16 reported tobacco use, median around 41 pack-years.

Study results and limitations: Unique productive clones were significantly fewer in brain metastases: median roughly 1,500 versus 4,600. Brain metastasis T cell infiltration was not adjusted for preoperative corticosteroid effects.

Concerning this clone: Its antigen is undetermined.

The repertoire was sequenced with immunoSEQ multiplex PCR; TCRdb's copy has only in-frame clones and lacks some. The top ten hold roughly 11% of the sample, which has 1,000 to 1,500 clones, 86% seen once. This CDR3 region has 13 residues. CDR1 and CDR2 from the germline V gene are SGHRS and YFSETQ. V dropped 6 bases and J dropped 3 bases, with 9 bases sitting between them. Either synchronous oligometastatic disease or delayed solitary brain metastasis recurrence led to resection. Source material: tumor tissue from a brain metastasis. The receptor's source is a woman aged 60-70 years with non-small cell lung cancer that had spread to the brain. The chain joins TRBV5-1 to TRBJ2-2, with D hard to call. The CDR3 region has the DNA TGCGCCAGCACCCCACAAGACACCGGGGAGCTGTTTTTT. This translates into CASTPQDTGELFF.